This TCR beta chain was sequenced for a study of blood T cell repertoires in COVID-19. Study context: Acute and convalescent COVID-19 specimens originated in the United States, Italy and Spain. PBMCs, B-cell-depleted T cells, or T cells were the source of the cDNA or gDNA that made up the material.

CDR1 is SGHTA and CDR2 is FQGTGA in the germline V gene. The CDR3 consists of 15 residues. Trimming at V came to 4 bases and at J to 6 bases, leaving 7 bases not matched to a gene. As originally analysed: Reference gene primer amplification in the assay estimated nucleated cell counts. TCRdb's table, derived via immunoSEQ multiplex PCR, lists solely in-frame clones and lacks some. V and J calls and clone size are those listed in that table; D and trimming were worked out from the DNA. The top ten clones hold approximately 11% of a sample with 75,000 to 80,000 clones, 70% to 90% of them seen once. Patients in Seattle were enrolled during active infection, then followed longitudinally.

The TCR comes from a man in his sixties with COVID-19, enrolled during active disease. This rearrangement joins TRBV7-3 to TRBJ1-4, with 8 nucleotides matching TRBD1. The sample consisted of peripheral blood. CDR3 DNA: TGTGCCAGCAGCTCCGGACAGGGTTGGGATGAAAAACTGTTTTTT. Encoded protein: CASSSGQGWDEKLFF. Full variable domain (rest looked up from reference TRBV7-3 and TRBJ1-4): GAGVSQTPSNKVTEKGKYVELRCDPISGHTALYWYRQSLGQGPEFLIYFQGTGAADDSGLPNDRFFAVRPEGSVSTLKIQRTERGDSAVYLCASSSGQGWDEKLFFGSGTQLSVL.